A single T cell receptor (beta chain) is shown here with its context. Its target antigen remains unknown. The input lacks base qualities; no much larger clone sits a single base away. The data stem from a study of response to subunit inactivated influenza vaccine (dated by TCRdb to between 2017 and 2018). In the study overall: Deep quantitative T cell receptor repertoire profiling was used in the study to track responses to a trivalent subunit inactivated influenza vaccine.

Broad study findings and their caveats: According to the authors, only a limited number of new T cells may be recruited by each seasonal influenza vaccination.

The CDR1 and CDR2 encoded by the germline V gene (reference sequence) are DFQATT and SNEGSKA. Between the V and J ends, shortened by 3 bases and 2 bases respectively, the junction contains 8 bases. Including the terminal cysteine and phenylalanine, the CDR3 comprises 12 residues. Only the CDR3 DNA stays, 36 bases, in frame from base 1. Library method: RT-PCR. The sequencer was an Illumina HiSeq 2500. TCRdb reran the public reads through fastp at Q25 and MiXCR, keeping productive beta chains. One record per CDR3 amino acid sequence lists the most common genes and DNA. The sample includes roughly 700,000 distinct CDR3 sequences, with about 15% observed a single time. The top ten constitute approximately 10% of the sample.

The rearranged segments are TRBV20-1 and TRBJ2-7, with the D gene uncertain. Sample: PBMCs from blood, taken about 12 days after vaccination. The TCR was taken from a man aged 50 or older who received an inactivated influenza vaccine. Donor details come from another sample of the same person, matched by shared clones. The nucleotide sequence reads TGCAGTGCTAGTAGTACAGCCTACGAGCAGTACTTC. It encodes CSASSTAYEQYF.